This entry lists 18 T cell receptor beta chains sequenced from one sample in a study of CD8 T cells in ankylosing spondylitis. No antigen has been identified for these receptors. Whole-study findings and limits: Seemingly characteristic of ankylosing spondylitis blood was a TCR beta motif consisting of about 8 highly homologous variants.

TCRdb reprocessed the 5' RACE reads via MiXCR and lists one record per CDR3 protein. The sample contains approximately 520,000 distinct CDR3 sequences, about 5% of which appear only once. Material for sequencing was blood, either unsorted or a sorted T cell fraction (not recorded which). The receptor set was obtained from a male donor with ankylosing spondylitis.

This clonotype was seen repeatedly, ten times or more. The chain carries TRBV5-5 and TRBJ2-5; D call uncertain. Trimming removed 4 bases at V and 6 bases at J, with 19 bases between. The CDR3 covers 15 residues. CDR1 SGHKS and CDR2 YYEKEE come from the germline V gene (reference sequence). The CDR3: CASSGGAASPKTQYF. DNA for the CDR3: TGTGCCAGCAGCGGTGGTGCAGCTTCCCCTAAGACCCAGTACTTC.

This clonotype was seen at least ten times. The chain couples TRBV12-3 or TRBV12-4 to TRBJ1-2; 10 nucleotides agree with TRBD1. V gave up 7 bases and J gave up 7 bases; unmatched junction bases: 9. CDR3 length: 14 amino acids. DNA of the CDR3: TGTGCCAGCACCCACATGACAGGGGGCCGTGGCTACACCTTC. This gives the protein CASTHMTGGRGYTF.

This clonotype was seen at least ten times. The chain joins TRBV5-1 to TRBJ2-1; possibly TRBD1 for D (6 bases). Trimming removed 4 bases from V and 12 bases from J, with 20 bases in between. The CDR3 extends over 14 amino acids. Germline V gene data show CDR1 as SGHRS and CDR2 as YFSETQ. The CDR3 coding sequence is TGCGCCAGCAGCGGGCAGGGGTCCCTGTTCGGGCAGTTCTTC. Translation: CASSGQGSLFGQFF.

This clonotype was counted many times. V usage is TRBV4-1 and J usage is TRBJ1-1, with unresolved D. The V end was cut by 4 bases, the J end by 7 bases, with 19 bases between. The CDR3 is made up of 15 amino acids. From germline, CDR1 is MGHRA and CDR2 YSYEKL. DNA for the CDR3: TGCGCCAGCAGCCCTTATCACGGGGTGATTAATGAAGCTTTCTTT. Translation: CASSPYHGVINEAFF.

The sample holds many counts of this clonotype. V is TRBV6-5 and J is TRBJ1-6; D may be TRBD1 (5 bases). Trimming removed 7 bases at V and 6 bases at J, with 19 bases between. CDR3 length equals 16 residues. Germline lookup yields CDR1 MNHEY and CDR2 SVGAGI. In DNA, the CDR3 is TGTGCCAGCAAGTTACAGGCCTTGCTTGGTAATTCACCCCTCCACTTT. Its protein product is CASKLQALLGNSPLHF.

This clonotype came up many times. The V gene is TRBV29-1, the J gene TRBJ2-7, with 12 bases identical to TRBD2. Germline CDR1 SQVTM, CDR2 ANQGSEA. There are 16 residues in the CDR3. With V trimmed by 0 bases and J by 3 bases, 6 bases remained unmatched. CDR3 amino acids: CSVEDMTSGSLYEQYF. Here the CDR3 DNA reads TGCAGCGTTGAAGATATGACTAGCGGGAGTCTCTACGAGCAGTACTTC.

This clonotype was observed at least ten times. The V gene is TRBV7-2, the J gene TRBJ2-3; 9 bases are shared with TRBD2. CDR1 SGHTA and CDR2 FQGNSA come from the germline V gene. The J segment lost 11 bases and the V segment lost 8 bases, leaving 11 bases of the junction unmatched. This CDR3 is built from 13 residues. CDR3 bases: TGTGCCAGCGTAGAAGCGGGGGGTCTGAGGCAGTATTTT. This sequence encodes CASVEAGGLRQYF. The whole variable domain, remainder taken from reference TRBV7-2 and TRBJ2-3, is GAGVSQSPSNKVTEKGKDVELRCDPISGHTALYWYRQSLGQGLEFLIYFQGNSAPDKSGLPSDRFSAERTGGSVSTLTIQRTQQEDSAVYLCASVEAGGLRQYFGPGTRLTVL.

This clonotype was detected many times. The chain employs TRBV29-1 and TRBJ1-2; weak D call: TRBD1 (5 bases). V dropped 4 bases and J dropped 1 base, with 10 bases sitting between them. Germline V gives CDR1 SQVTM, CDR2 ANQGSEA. The CDR3 extends over 13 amino acids. In DNA, the CDR3 is TGCAGCGTTGCCCGCGGGGGTAACTATGGCTACACCTTC. This gives the protein CSVARGGNYGYTF.

This clonotype was seen ten or more times. The chain uses TRBV12-3 or TRBV12-4 and TRBJ2-7; D is uncertain. This CDR3 spans 12 amino acids. V was cut by 3 bases and J by 7 bases, with 10 bases left in between. The CDR3 DNA sequence: TGTGCCAGCAGTTTTCAATTATCGGAGCAGTACTTC. Its protein product is CASSFQLSEQYF.

This clonotype was counted at least ten times. The chain is built from TRBV12-3 or TRBV12-4 and TRBJ1-1; 7 bases line up with TRBD1. V shed 3 bases and J 6 bases; nucleotides not matched to a gene: 1. The CDR3 runs to 12 residues. The CDR3 loop is CASSLRGPEAFF. The CDR3 region has the DNA TGTGCCAGCAGTTTGAGGGGGCCTGAAGCTTTCTTT.

At least ten counts were recorded for this clonotype. The J gene is TRBJ2-7, the V gene TRBV6-2 or TRBV6-3; no definite D call. Trimming removed 6 bases from V and 2 bases from J, with 14 bases in between. The germline gives CDR1 MNHEY, CDR2 SVGEGT. The CDR3 contains 14 residues. The CDR3 region has the DNA TGTGCCAGCAGAAGCCCAGGCTCTCCCTACGAGCAGTACTTC. It yields the protein CASRSPGSPYEQYF.

In this sample, this clonotype turned up many times. The CDR3 sequence: CASSQETGDAYEQYF. CDR3 nucleotides: TGTGCCAGCAGCCAAGAAACAGGGGATGCCTACGAGCAGTACTTC. The chain joins TRBV4-2 to TRBJ2-7, with 7 positions matching TRBD1. The V and J ends lost 0 bases and 2 bases, in that order; junction bases with no gene match: 4. This CDR3 is 15 amino acids long. CDR1 and CDR2 (germline): LGHNA, YNFKEQ.

This clonotype showed up many times. The gene calls are TRBV7-2 and TRBJ2-1, with 11 bases fitting TRBD2. The CDR3 length is 15 residues. J gave up 14 bases and V 1 base, and 10 bases lay outside the gene matches. Germline CDR1 and CDR2: SGHTA and FQGNSA. The CDR3 DNA reads TGTGCCAGCAGCTTAGGGGGGACTAGCGGCACTCAGAAGTTCTTC. It specifies CASSLGGTSGTQKFF.

V usage is TRBV2 and J usage is TRBJ1-1, with D uncertain. The CDR3 length is 15 residues. Trimming removed 6 bases at V and 0 bases at J, with 14 bases between. Germline CDR1 SNHLY, CDR2 FYNNEI. The CDR3 sequence: CASRGGSHMNTEAFF. The CDR3 nucleotides read TGTGCCAGCAGGGGTGGCTCCCACATGAACACTGAAGCTTTCTTT.

This sequence joins TRBV7-8 and TRBJ2-5, with 7 bases that match TRBD2. CDR3 length: 16 residues. Looked up from germline, CDR1 is SGHVS and CDR2 is FQNEAQ. V was clipped by 3 bases and J by 5 bases; unmatched bases: 12. The CDR3 bases are TGTGCCAGCAGCTTGTTTGGAGGCAGGGAGGGGGAGACCCAGTACTTC. As protein: CASSLFGGREGETQYF.

This clonotype was counted once. This chain links TRBV5-5 with TRBJ2-7; the D gene is possibly TRBD1 (6 bases). The CDR3 sequence is 14 residues long. The germline V and J ends were trimmed by 1 base and 4 bases, with 12 bases remaining between them. Germline V gene data show CDR1 as SGHKS and CDR2 as YYEKEE (reference sequence). The DNA for the CDR3 is TGTGCCAGCAGCTTGATTGACAGGAAATACGAGCAGTACTTC. It specifies CASSLIDRKYEQYF. Together with reference TRBV5-5 and TRBJ2-7, the CDR3 gives the full variable domain: DAGVTQSPTHLIKTRGQQVTLRCSPISGHKSVSWYQQVLGQGPQFIFQYYEKEERGRGNFPDRFSARQFPNYSSELNVNALLLGDSALYLCASSLIDRKYEQYFGPGTRLTVT.

This clonotype was recorded at least ten times. The rearrangement uses TRBV9 and TRBJ1-1, with 8 bases matching TRBD1. This CDR3 has 13 amino acids. V lost 4 bases to trimming and J lost 8 bases; unmatched junction nucleotides: 7. Looked up from germline, CDR1 is SGDLS and CDR2 is YYNGEE. This CDR3 reads CASSPQGAVEAFF. DNA for the CDR3: TGTGCCAGCAGCCCTCAGGGGGCCGTAGAAGCTTTCTTT.

Ten or more counts support this clonotype. The rearrangement links TRBV5-5 to TRBJ1-3, with 7 bases aligning to TRBD1. Trimming took 4 bases from V and 4 from J; bases not matched to a gene: 11. CDR1 is SGHKS and CDR2 is YYEKEE in the germline V gene (reference sequence). The CDR3 runs 16 residues. The CDR3 nucleotides read TGTGCCAGCAGCGTACAGGGGTTTATGTTCGGAAACACCATATATTTT. This sequence encodes CASSVQGFMFGNTIYF.